Shown below are 3 T cell receptor beta chains from a single sample sequenced in a study of CD8 T cells in ankylosing spondylitis. TCRdb used MiXCR to reprocess the 5' RACE reads, holding one entry per CDR3 protein. The top ten clones hold more than 3.5% of a sample with approximately 180,000 distinct CDR3 sequences, over 15% of them seen once. The sample comprised blood, either unsorted or a sorted T cell fraction (not recorded which). The receptors stem from a male donor between 5 and 35 years old with ankylosing spondylitis or in good health (not recorded which).

This clonotype was recorded at least ten times. This chain's CDR3 is CSAKGGVGTTQYF. CDR3 bases: TGCAGTGCCAAAGGGGGGGTCGGGACAACCCAGTACTTC. V usage is TRBV20-1 and J usage is TRBJ2-5; D is perhaps TRBD2 (7 bases). V gave up 6 bases and J gave up 8 bases, with 19 bases separating them. Germline CDR1 DFQATT, CDR2 SNEGSKA (reference sequence). The CDR3 covers 13 residues.

This clonotype has ten or more counts. The chain couples TRBV12-3 or TRBV12-4 to TRBJ2-6, with D unresolved. Trimming pared 9 bases from V and 1 base from J, leaving 7 bases between. The CDR3 loop spans 13 amino acids. The CDR3 nucleotides read TGTGCCAGTGCTCCGTCTGGGGCCAACGTCCTGACTTTC. This translates into CASAPSGANVLTF.

This clonotype was found many times. The chain uses TRBV7-8 and TRBJ1-5; no definite D call. The CDR3 totals 15 residues. Between the trimmed V and J ends, which lost 3 bases and 0 bases, there was a span of 9 bases. The germline CDR1 and CDR2 sequences are SGHVS and FQNEAQ. As DNA, the CDR3 is TGTGCCAGCAGCTTGGAGGAGCTTAGCAATCAGCCCCAGCATTTT. It translates to CASSLEELSNQPQHF.